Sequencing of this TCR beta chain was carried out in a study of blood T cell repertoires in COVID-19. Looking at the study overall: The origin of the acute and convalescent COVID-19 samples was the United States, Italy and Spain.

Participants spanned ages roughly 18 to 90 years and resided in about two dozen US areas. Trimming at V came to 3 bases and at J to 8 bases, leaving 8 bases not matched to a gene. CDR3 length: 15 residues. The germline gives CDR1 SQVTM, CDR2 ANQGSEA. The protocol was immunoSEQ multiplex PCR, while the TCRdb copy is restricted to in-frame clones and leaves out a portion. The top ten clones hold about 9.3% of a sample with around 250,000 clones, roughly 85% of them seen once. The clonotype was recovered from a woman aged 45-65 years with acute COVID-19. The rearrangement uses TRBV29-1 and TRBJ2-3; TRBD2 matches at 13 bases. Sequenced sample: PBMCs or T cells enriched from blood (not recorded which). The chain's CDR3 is CSVEGLAGIRGTQYF. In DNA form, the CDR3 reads TGCAGCGTTGAGGGACTAGCGGGGATCCGGGGTACGCAGTATTTT.